Below are 19 T cell receptor beta chains sequenced from a single sample in a study of shared clonotypes between healthy human individuals (dated by TCRdb to about 2020). The library was obtained by the immunoSEQ multiplex PCR assay. Sourced from immuneACCESS, this table was stored by TCRdb with only in-frame sequences that have V and J called. A share of the clones is absent; for the studies checked, an unresolved V gene accounts for under half, and the remainder has no known explanation. This sample comprises about 2.1 million clones, roughly 95% of them detected only once. The ten top clones hold around 1.7% of the sample. For the CD8 naive samples, CD45RO-negative cells were positively selected for CCR7, yielding a CD45RA+CCR7+ population from which TemRA cells were excluded. Sequenced: naive CD8+ T cells from PBMCs. Sample cell subset or site, as interpreted from the label and publication: CD45RA+CCR7+. The receptors come from a man between 18 and 35 years old in good health. Some clones in this sample may be carry-over from other donors' samples.

The chain couples TRBV7-9 to TRBJ1-1; 10 nucleotides agree with TRBD1. The CDR3 runs 14 residues. Germline assignment: CDR1 SEHNR and CDR2 FQNEAQ (reference sequence). Trimming removed 3 bases from V and 10 bases from J; junction bases left unmatched: 8. CDR3 loop: CASSFGDRGEGAFF. For the CDR3, the DNA is TGTGCCAGCAGCTTTGGGGACAGGGGAGAGGGAGCTTTCTTT.

On this clone itself: The DNA is left out, because the CDR3 cannot be placed on it with certainty; the CDR3 is given as TCRdb lists it. V usage is TRBV2 and J usage is TRBJ1-2; no check of the table's D call, TRBD1, against the DNA was made. The CDR3 length is 13 residues, termini included. Germline V gene data show CDR1 as SNHLY and CDR2 as FYNNEI. Here the CDR3 reads CASSTSDRDGYTF.

This chain joins TRBV6-5 and TRBJ1-5; D unresolved. The CDR3 totals 15 residues. Germline V gene lookup returns CDR1 MNHEY and CDR2 SVGAGI. Trimming shortened V by 0 bases and J by 7 bases, and 13 bases separated the two germline ends. The CDR3 region has the DNA TGTGCCAGCAGTTACTCGATAAGCCGGGTCCAGCCCCAGCATTTT. Its translation: CASSYSISRVQPQHF.

The chain recombines TRBV2 with TRBJ2-4; possibly TRBD1 or TRBD2 for D (6 bases each). The length of the CDR3 is 17 residues. Germline-derived CDR1 and CDR2 are SNHLY and FYNNEI. The V end lost 6 bases, the J end lost 3 bases, and 21 bases lay between the germline ends. The CDR3, as DNA: TGTGCCAGCAGGGGGGGCAGCGATCCTCTGGGCAAAAACATTCAGTACTTC. Translating it yields CASRGGSDPLGKNIQYF. Using reference TRBV2 and TRBJ2-4 for the parts outside the CDR3, the full variable domain is EPEVTQTPSHQVTQMGQEVILRCVPISNHLYFYWYRQILGQKVEFLVSFYNNEISEKSEIFDDQFSVERPDGSNFTLKIRSTKLEDSAMYFCASRGGSDPLGKNIQYFGAGTRLSVL.

The count of this clone is one. The rearrangement uses TRBV28 and TRBJ2-7, with a tentative D call TRBD2 (6 bases). Trimming removed 1 base from V and 0 bases from J, with 16 bases in between. Germline V lookup: CDR1 MDHEN, CDR2 SYDVKM. This CDR3 is built from 17 residues. The CDR3 here is CASSLFGGGASSYEQYF. The CDR3 DNA reads as TGTGCCAGCAGTTTATTTGGTGGAGGGGCCAGCTCCTACGAGCAGTACTTC.

This rearrangement joins TRBV19 to TRBJ1-1; D ambiguous. V was pared by 8 bases and J by 3 bases, with 13 bases between. The CDR3 is made up of 13 amino acids. Germline loops: CDR1 LNHDA, CDR2 SQIVND (reference sequence). The CDR3 DNA is TGTGCCAGTGTAGGGAGTCGGGACACTGAAGCTTTCTTT. Translation gives CASVGSRDTEAFF.

The chain joins TRBV27 to TRBJ2-3, with D perhaps matching TRBD1 (5 bases). The ends were cut back, 4 bases at V and 2 bases at J, with 16 bases in the middle. CDR1 and CDR2 from the germline V gene are MNHEY and SMNVEV (reference sequence). The CDR3 contains 16 residues. CDR3 amino acids: CASSSSRVFPTDTQYF. DNA of the CDR3: TGTGCCAGCAGTTCAAGCAGGGTATTTCCCACAGATACGCAGTATTTT.

This chain joins TRBV11-1 and TRBJ1-1, with D maybe TRBD1 (6 bases). The CDR3 length is 15 residues. Trimming took 7 bases from V and 4 from J, leaving 19 bases between them. The germline V gene has CDR1 SGHAT and CDR2 FQDESV (reference sequence). The CDR3 here is CASTPKGGVSTEAFF. In nucleotides, the CDR3 is TGTGCCAGCACCCCAAAGGGGGGCGTGAGCACTGAAGCTTTCTTT.

DNA of the CDR3: TGTGCCAGTAGTATATCGGGGCTCAAGAACACTGAAGCTTTCTTT. The encoded protein is CASSISGLKNTEAFF. The chain combines TRBV19 with TRBJ1-1; TRBD1 is a possible D gene (5 bases). Germline V gives CDR1 LNHDA, CDR2 SQIVND (reference sequence). Trimming took off 2 bases at V and 1 base at J, with 11 bases between the two ends. The length of the CDR3 is 15 residues.

The chain is built from TRBV7-2 and TRBJ1-3; D unresolved. This CDR3 has 19 amino acids. Germline loops: CDR1 SGHTA, CDR2 FQGNSA. Deletions cut 1 base from V and 2 bases from J, with 21 bases between. The DNA for the CDR3 is TGTGCCAGCAGCTTAGGGGTAACTAGAGCGGGAAAGGCTGGAAACACCATATATTTT. Its protein is CASSLGVTRAGKAGNTIYF. Supplemented by reference TRBV7-2 and TRBJ1-3, the full variable domain reads GAGVSQSPSNKVTEKGKDVELRCDPISGHTALYWYRQSLGQGLEFLIYFQGNSAPDKSGLPSDRFSAERTGGSVSTLTIQRTQQEDSAVYLCASSLGVTRAGKAGNTIYFGEGSWLTVV.

The chain joins TRBV10-2 to TRBJ2-5; D perhaps matches TRBD2 (5 bases). CDR1 and CDR2 (germline): WSHSY, SAAADI. This CDR3 has 14 residues. V shed 0 bases and J shed 1 base, with 6 bases lying between them. CDR3 loop: CASSESRGQETQYF. For the CDR3, the DNA is TGCGCCAGCAGTGAGTCCCGGGGCCAAGAGACCCAGTACTTC.

The chain combines TRBV19 with TRBJ1-2; D gene uncertain. V lost 0 bases to trimming and J lost 0 bases, with 14 bases between them. Germline CDR1 is LNHDA and CDR2 is SQIVND (reference sequence). The CDR3 is 17 amino acids. The CDR3 DNA sequence: TGTGCCAGTAGTATAGAAAGCCTAGGCGAAGCTAACTATGGCTACACCTTC. This encodes CASSIESLGEANYGYTF.

The V call is TRBV7-9, the J call TRBJ1-4; D unclear. The germline V gene has CDR1 SEHNR and CDR2 FQNEAQ (reference sequence). This CDR3 region has 19 residues. V was shortened by 3 bases and J by 5 bases, with 25 bases between the two germline ends. Written as DNA, the CDR3 is TGTGCCAGCAGCTTGGTGATCGTCGACCCCCCGCTATTAAATGAAAAACTGTTTTTT. Its protein product is CASSLVIVDPPLLNEKLFF.

J is TRBJ2-1 and V is TRBV9; 10 bases agree with TRBD2. The V segment lost 4 bases and the J segment 6 bases; nucleotides outside the gene matches: 13. Germline V gene data show CDR1 as SGDLS and CDR2 as YYNGEE. The CDR3 consists of 17 residues. CDR3 loop: CASSPGASGRGPNEQFF. The CDR3 region has the DNA TGTGCCAGCAGCCCAGGGGCTAGCGGGAGAGGTCCCAATGAGCAGTTCTTC.

Only one count was recorded for this clone. Other DNA sequences in the sample encode the same CDR3. This chain connects TRBV27 to TRBJ2-7; D may be TRBD2 (7 bases). Germline V gives CDR1 MNHEY, CDR2 SMNVEV (reference sequence). The CDR3 covers 15 residues. V lost 0 bases and J 3 bases, leaving 12 bases between the germline ends. This CDR3 is CASSLSGGGFYEQYF. In nucleotides, the CDR3 is TGTGCCAGCAGTTTATCAGGGGGGGGGTTCTACGAGCAGTACTTC.

The J gene is TRBJ2-5, the V gene TRBV6-1; D is possibly TRBD2 (5 bases). This CDR3 has 16 amino acids. Between the trimmed V and J ends, which lost 2 bases and 4 bases, there was a span of 17 bases. Germline lookup yields CDR1 MNHNS and CDR2 SASEGT. CDR3 bases: TGTGCCAGCAGTGAAATCCAAGCTACGGCGGGAGAGACCCAGTACTTC. Protein sequence: CASSEIQATAGETQYF.

The chain joins TRBV28 to TRBJ1-5; D ambiguous. V dropped 2 bases and J dropped 0 bases, with 5 bases sitting between them. Germline V gene sequence: CDR1 MDHEN, CDR2 SYDVKM. This CDR3 comprises 14 residues. The CDR3 coding sequence is TGTGCCAGCAGTTTAGTCTCTAGCAATCAGCCCCAGCATTTT. This codes for CASSLVSSNQPQHF. Together with reference TRBV28 and TRBJ1-5, the CDR3 gives the full variable domain: DVKVTQSSRYLVKRTGEKVFLECVQDMDHENMFWYRQDPGLGLRLIYFSYDVKMKEKGDIPEGYSVSREKKERFSLILESASTNQTSMYLCASSLVSSNQPQHFGDGTRLSIL.

Here the CDR3 reads CASSLGQGGNTEAFF. In nucleotides, the CDR3 is TGTGCCAGCAGCCTGGGACAGGGGGGGAACACTGAAGCTTTCTTT. This chain links TRBV6-5 with TRBJ1-1; 11 nucleotides line up with TRBD1. Germline V gene data show CDR1 as MNHEY and CDR2 as SVGAGI. The CDR3 loop spans 15 amino acids. V gave up 6 bases and J gave up 1 base; unmatched junction bases: 4.

The V call is TRBV14, the J call TRBJ2-5, with D unresolved. The V and J ends lost 1 base and 9 bases respectively, with 6 bases between them. The V gene's germline CDR1 is SGHDN and CDR2 FVKESK. The CDR3 consists of 11 residues. The CDR3 protein is CASSQGLAQYF. Written as DNA, the CDR3 is TGTGCCAGCAGCCAAGGGCTGGCCCAGTACTTC.